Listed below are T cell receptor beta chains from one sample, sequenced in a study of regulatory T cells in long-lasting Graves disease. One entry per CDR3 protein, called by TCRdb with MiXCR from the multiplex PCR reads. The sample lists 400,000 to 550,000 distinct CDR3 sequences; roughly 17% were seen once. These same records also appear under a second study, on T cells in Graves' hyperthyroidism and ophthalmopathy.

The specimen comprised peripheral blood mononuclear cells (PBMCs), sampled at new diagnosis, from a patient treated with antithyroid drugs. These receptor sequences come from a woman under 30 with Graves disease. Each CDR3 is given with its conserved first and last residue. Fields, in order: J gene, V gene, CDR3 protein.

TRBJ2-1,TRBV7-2,CASSFREYNEQFF
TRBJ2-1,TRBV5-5,CASSKDGVNEQFF
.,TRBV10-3,CAITGGANEQYF
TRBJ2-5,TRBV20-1,CSARDVGPETQYF
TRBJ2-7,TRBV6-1,CASSEFAWGDYEQYF
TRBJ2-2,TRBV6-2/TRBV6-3,CASSLQGNGELFF
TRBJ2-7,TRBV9,CASSVAAGGYEQYF
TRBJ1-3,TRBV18,CASSPDRSGNTIYF
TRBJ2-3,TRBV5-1,CASAGATDTQYF
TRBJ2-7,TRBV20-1,CSASGVGRASEQYF
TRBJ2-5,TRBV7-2,CASSLGRLETQYF
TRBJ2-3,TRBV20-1,CSANHRQGATDTQYF
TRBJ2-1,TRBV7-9,CASSPRLAGAFYNEQFF
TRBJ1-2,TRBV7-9,CASSYSRRLYGYTF
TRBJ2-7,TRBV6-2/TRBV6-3,CASSWGFGSEQYF
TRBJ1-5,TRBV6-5,CASSYFLPQGNQPQHF
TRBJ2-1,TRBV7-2,CASSLGLSLAEQFF
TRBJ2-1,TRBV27,CASRILGDEQFF
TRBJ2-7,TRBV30,CAWSSGQDEQYF
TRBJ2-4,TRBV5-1,CASSLVAGRGKNIQYF
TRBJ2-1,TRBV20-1,CGAGPAGYNEQFF
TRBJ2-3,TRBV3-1,CASSQGGGLTDTQYF
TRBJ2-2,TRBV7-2,CASSPRMNTGELFF
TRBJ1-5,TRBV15,CATSARDSNQPQHF
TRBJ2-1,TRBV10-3,CAISELREQFF
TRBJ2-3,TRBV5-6,CASSVSQGAEDTQYF
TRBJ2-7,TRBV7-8,CASSLRLAGGDEQYF
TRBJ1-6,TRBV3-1,CASSNPRSNNSPLHF
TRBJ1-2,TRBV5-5,CASSPGSEGYTF
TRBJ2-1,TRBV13,CASSQAANRRDTEQFF
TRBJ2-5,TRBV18,CASSPVSGGPGETQYF
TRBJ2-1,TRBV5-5,CASSLEFVVETVYNEQFF
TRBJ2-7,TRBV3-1,CASSQTTGGENEQYF
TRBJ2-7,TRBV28,CASSLKAENYEQYF